This T cell receptor beta chain was obtained from a study of T cells in localized non-small cell lung cancer (TCRdb year 2020). Regarding the complete study: The study analyzed T cell repertoires of over 200 early-stage NSCLC patients, comparing tumors and uninvolved tumor-adjacent lungs. The cohort was made up of approximately 250 treatment-naive NSCLC patients whose localized lung tumors had been resected. The mean age of the NSCLC patients was 60 to 85 years, with about 130 men and 95 to 110 women.

Here is what the overall study found, with its caveats: Because of the exploratory design, TCR variables were selected using unadjusted p-values without false-discovery rate correction. Because multi-region sequencing of the tumors was not done, intratumor heterogeneity could not be ruled out. Longer overall survival was associated with higher blood T cell density, whereas shorter survival was associated with higher adjacent-lung clonality. Uninvolved tumor-adjacent lung showed the highest T cell clonality, higher than tumor, which suggests more focused antigenic responses in the uninvolved tumor-adjacent lung. A median of approximately 62 of the top 100 tumor clones turned up in the paired uninvolved adjacent lung, and some 28 of those clones also ranked among the top 100 of that same adjacent lung.

This clone occurred once. Its specific antigen is unknown. Per-base qualities were not stored, and no clone one base away is much larger. The immunoSEQ Assay was used to sequence TCR beta CDR3 regions from DNA. In the source study's methods: To compute T cell density, TCR beta template counts were normalized to usable DNA, which was estimated by amplifying housekeeping genes. Using the preseqR package, richness was estimated by extrapolating to 120,000 templates for tissue samples and 400,000 templates for PBMC samples. Clonality was defined by subtracting Pielou's evenness from one. Tissue-enriched TCRs were identified through differential abundance testing performed on productive amino-acid clonotypes, with a minimum total count of 5 and an alpha of 0.1. The Jaccard Index and the Morisita Overlap Index were used to measure how much the repertoires overlapped between compartments. TCR beta CDR3s were clustered by GLIPH together with public tetramer-defined viral CDR3s, and at least three viral sequences plus V-gene enrichment were required for viral motifs. In TCRdb, the immuneACCESS table is reduced to in-frame sequences with V and J assigned. These tables do not hold every clone; where another copy was compared, an unresolved V gene accounts for under half, and the others remain unexplained. The V and J calls and clone size are taken from that table; D and trimming were inferred from the DNA. This sample gives about 72,000 clones in total; approximately 84% of them show up just once. Of the sample, less than 15% falls within the top ten clones.

The trim is 6 bases for V and 1 base for J, with a gap of 9 bases between the germline ends. CDR1 is given as MNHNS and CDR2 as SASEGT, both from the germline V gene. The CDR3 has 13 amino acids, counting the end cysteine and phenylalanine. Only CDR3 DNA remains: 39 bases, in frame from the first base. At diagnosis, peripheral blood, uninvolved tumor-adjacent lung and tumor were collected and stored as a combination of fresh-frozen and FFPE material. For TCR repertoire profiling, blood samples were analyzed in the form of peripheral blood mononuclear cells. Recombination connected TRBV6-1 to TRBJ1-1; the D region possibly corresponds to TRBD1 (5 bases align). The starting material was peripheral blood, obtained before any cancer treatment. The sequence derives from a female donor over 55 with stage I lung adenocarcinoma. The CDR3 sequence is CASSRVGNTEAFF. Here is the DNA: TGTGCCAGCAGCAGGGTCGGGAACACTGAAGCTTTCTTT.